Listed below are T cell receptor beta chains from one sample, sequenced in a study of CD8 T cells in ankylosing spondylitis. TCRdb recomputed calls from the 5' RACE reads with MiXCR, one row per CDR3 protein. Found here are around 890,000 distinct CDR3 sequences, approximately 12% of them singletons; the top ten hold 0.51%. Material for sequencing was blood, either unsorted or a sorted T cell fraction (not recorded which). The receptors originated from a male donor with ankylosing spondylitis. The conserved cysteine and the conserved F or W are not part of the CDR3 here. Not all rows give a size; the values are once, few, many and, for expanded clones, a class.

cdr3_aa clone_size v_call cdr3_length
SARGQPYGNEQF . TRBV20-1 12
SATPSGTGVKDEQF many TRBV20-1 14
ASSSHFRDSEQF . TRBV11-3 12
ASGGYYEQY . TRBV2 9
ASSGLGGPYEQY . TRBV7-2 12
SARAGKVEQY many TRBV29-1 10
AYPARGQSPTGELF . TRBV11-2 14
AIKLTGGHIEQY . TRBV10-3 12
ASSHLTGTSASYTQY few TRBV14 15
ASSQDRSLGYTGELF few TRBV4-1 15
SASGTPPGGTQY . TRBV20-1 12
SAYTGSTGNDEQY few TRBV20-1 13
ASSVTGTSEETQY . TRBV9 13
SARDLGDRAYGYT few TRBV20-1 13
ASSQEERSRTDTQY many TRBV4-3 14
ASRFGQGLTDTQY few TRBV21-1 13
ASSPKAGLSGANVLT . TRBV18 15
ASSYSSRASTGELF few TRBV6-5 14
SQAHGGDEQF many TRBV29-1 10
ASSITLAPQF . TRBV19 10
SASLWTYRGEKLF . TRBV20-1 13
SARGGGVYGYT . TRBV20-1 11
SVVRTDTQY . TRBV29-1 9
ASSFSGGRAYNEQF . TRBV5-1 14
SARDSTGGTDTQY few TRBV20-1 13
ASRPTNSGANVLT few TRBV6-2/TRBV6-3 13
SAKTALTDTQY many TRBV20-1 11
ASSYRRDGYT . TRBV10-2 10
ASSQDRGTSGRDEQY . TRBV4-3 15
ASSPGGTGPNQPQH . TRBV28 14
ASTYQGADTGELF few TRBV2 13
SARTGGPISPLH many TRBV29-1 12
ASSPQTGLASTDTQY . TRBV7-2 15
ASSFRGLAGSTDTQY . TRBV12-3/TRBV12-4 15
SVQGRNTDTQY many TRBV29-1 11
ASSYNGGDYGYT . TRBV6-5 12
ASSSIAVSTDTQY few TRBV5-1 13
ATSEAGTGNTEAF . TRBV24-1 13
ASSDRANSPLH . TRBV7-9 11
ASSQPGQDYEQY few TRBV6-1 12
ASSLNSRGAEAF few TRBV7-3 12
ASSPGGMSYEQY . TRBV18 12
AISRPGYNEQF many TRBV10-3 11
ASSARLAATYEQY few TRBV7-2 13
ASSSNGGSYNEQF few TRBV5-1 13
ASIHRTGVTYEQY many TRBV27 13
SARDVLNTEAF . TRBV20-1 11
SAGIGANEKLF many TRBV20-1 11
ASSPRLTGGDSPLH . TRBV18 14
ASSSSPADRGCGYT few TRBV7-4 14
ASSLSHRTTEAF . TRBV7-8 12
ASRSNRNSNQPQH few TRBV6-1 13
ASSLALGQFQHYGYT few TRBV5-5 15
ASTSRWETQY . TRBV6-4 10
ASSELDYEQY many TRBV5-1 10
ASDPSGTYEETQY few TRBV6-1 13
ASSQESLPGRGRNTEAF . TRBV14 17
SAATGTGLEQY many TRBV29-1 11
SAYSGAYGYT . TRBV20-1 10
ASSRPGRAGELF . TRBV14 12